What follows are 6 T cell receptor beta chains derived from one specimen sequenced in a study of T cells in Graves' hyperthyroidism and ophthalmopathy (dated by TCRdb to between 2018 and 2021). Library generation was performed with multiplex PCR. For sequencing, an Illumina HiSeq 2000 was employed. The TCR beta CDR3 regions were amplified from the RNA transcripts. A first-round RT-PCR of the TCR CDR3 used the HTBI primer set with the Qiagen OneStep RT-PCR kit. Starting from the raw public reads, TCRdb applied fastp trimming at Q25, assembled clones with MiXCR and retained in-frame beta chains. Rows are unified per CDR3 protein, each entry keeping the most common DNA and genes. This sample gives 600,000 to 650,000 distinct CDR3 sequences in total; around 16% of them show up just once. 3.8% of the sample belongs to the ten largest clones. Sequencing used blood. The source of these receptors is a woman aged 30 to 39 with Graves' hyperthyroidism.

The CDR3 loop reads CSARGNNEQFF. For the CDR3, the DNA is TGCAGTGCTAGGGGCAATAATGAGCAGTTCTTC. This chain uses TRBV20-1 with TRBJ2-1; D is ambiguous. The V gene's germline CDR1 is DFQATT and CDR2 SNEGSKA (reference sequence). Trimming took 3 bases from V and 7 from J, leaving 7 bases between them. This CDR3 is built from 11 residues.

CDR3 amino acids: CSAPFDRVDAGYTF. DNA for the CDR3: TGCAGCGCCCCCTTTGACAGGGTAGATGCTGGCTACACCTTC. This chain connects TRBV29-1 to TRBJ1-2, with 7 bases matching TRBD1. The CDR3 extends over 14 amino acids. J gave up 7 bases and V 7 bases, and 15 bases lay outside the gene matches. CDR1 is SQVTM, CDR2 ANQGSEA, per germline. The full variable domain, its missing parts supplied by reference TRBV29-1 and TRBJ1-2, is SAVISQKPSRDICQRGTSLTIQCQVDSQVTMMFWYRQQPGQSLTLIATANQGSEATYESGFVIDKFPISRPNLTFSTLTVSNMSPEDSSIYLCSAPFDRVDAGYTFGSGTRLTVV.

In this sample, this clonotype turned up a few times. The genes are TRBV12-3 or TRBV12-4 and TRBJ2-5; 12 bases fit TRBD1. The CDR3 spans 18 residues. V trimming: 0 bases; J trimming: 1 base; junction bases outside the gene matches: 6. The CDR3 region is CASSLAPPGQGAQETQYF. The CDR3 nucleotides read TGTGCCAGCAGTTTAGCCCCTCCGGGACAGGGGGCCCAAGAGACCCAGTACTTC.

This clonotype was recorded many times. The chain couples TRBV6-1 to TRBJ2-7; 10 bases align to TRBD2. The ends lost 6 bases at V and 4 bases at J; junction bases unmatched: 6. Germline assignment: CDR1 MNHNS and CDR2 SASEGT. The CDR3 consists of 14 residues. The CDR3 reads CASRAPGLAYEQYF. The CDR3 nucleotides read TGTGCCAGCAGGGCCCCGGGACTAGCGTACGAGCAGTACTTC.

This clonotype was recorded many times. The rearrangement uses TRBV27 and TRBJ2-3, with D perhaps assigned TRBD1 or TRBD2 (5 bases each). Germline CDR1 reads MNHEY; CDR2 reads SMNVEV (reference sequence). The length of the CDR3 is 15 residues. V was clipped by 5 bases and J by 4 bases, with 16 bases between them. The CDR3 spells CASSPRDARSDTQYF. CDR3 in DNA: TGTGCCAGCAGTCCCCGGGACGCGCGTTCAGATACGCAGTATTTT.

This rearrangement joins TRBV12-3 or TRBV12-4 to TRBJ2-7; D ambiguous. Deletions cut 8 bases from V and 3 bases from J, with 17 bases between. The CDR3 runs 14 residues. CDR3 nucleotide sequence: TGTGCCAGCTCAGAAATAAAGACATTCTACGAGCAGTACTTC. It yields the protein CASSEIKTFYEQYF.